Below are 12 T cell receptor beta chains sequenced from a single sample in a study of blood T cells in healthy people across ages. Primers used in a second PCR of roughly 6 to 11 cycles were a sample-barcoded 5' primer and a J-beta primer mix. One entry per CDR3 protein results from TCRdb running MiXCR on the 5' RACE reads. The table has more than 1,400,000 distinct CDR3 sequences, around 42% seen once. The specimen sequenced was blood. Receptors originate from a woman aged 18-29 years in good health.

Only a few counts were recorded for this clonotype. The rearrangement links TRBV2 to TRBJ1-2; D is unclear. V lost 3 bases and J lost 4, with 12 bases in between. Germline CDR1 is SNHLY and CDR2 is FYNNEI. The CDR3 is 14 residues long. CDR3 loop: CASSEGRTTYGYTF. The CDR3 DNA sequence: TGTGCCAGCAGTGAGGGCAGGACCACCTATGGCTACACCTTC.

The chain joins TRBV5-1 to TRBJ2-3, with 11 bases that match TRBD2. Per the germline V gene, CDR1 is SGHRS and CDR2 is YFSETQ. The CDR3 has 19 residues. V trimming: 0 bases; J trimming: 2 bases; junction bases outside the gene matches: 11. The DNA for the CDR3 is TGCGCCAGCAGCTTGGCCTCCTTAGCTAGCGGGAGGACCACAGATACGCAGTATTTT. It encodes CASSLASLASGRTTDTQYF.

The chain is built from TRBV6-5 and TRBJ2-4; 7 bases are shared with TRBD2. This CDR3 comprises 20 residues. The germline gives CDR1 MNHEY, CDR2 SVGAGI. V lost 0 bases and J lost 0; bases outside the gene matches: 14. The CDR3 is CASSYSGPREVVGAKNIQYF. CDR3 nucleotide sequence: TGTGCCAGCAGTTACTCAGGTCCTCGGGAGGTGGTCGGAGCCAAAAACATTCAGTACTTC.

V and J are TRBV7-9 and TRBJ2-7; D may be TRBD1 (5 bases). From germline, CDR1 is SEHNR and CDR2 FQNEAQ (reference sequence). The V gene lost 11 bases and the J gene lost 4 bases, with 21 bases spanning the gap. This CDR3 region has 14 residues. CDR3 DNA: TGTGCCGGCATTCCCCAGGGCTCTCAATACGAGCAGTACTTC. Its translation: CAGIPQGSQYEQYF.

The chain carries TRBV28 and TRBJ2-5, with D uncertain. The J call could be wrong; TRBJ2-7 is a better fit for the DNA end. This CDR3 spans 11 amino acids. Looked up from germline, CDR1 is MDHEN and CDR2 is SYDVKM. Here the CDR3 DNA reads TGTGCCAGCGCCCTATCCTACGAGCAGTACTTC. This gives the protein CASALSYEQYF.

This clonotype was observed once. This chain links TRBV5-6 with TRBJ2-3, with 9 bases matching TRBD2. V dropped 7 bases and J dropped 4; count of bases not matched to a gene: 16. This CDR3 is built from 17 residues. The V gene's germline CDR1 is SGHDT and CDR2 YYEEEE. The CDR3 is CASSRRTSDPQADTQYF. DNA of the CDR3: TGTGCCAGCTCTCGAAGGACTAGCGACCCACAAGCAGATACGCAGTATTTT.

CDR3 nucleotide sequence: TGTGCCAGCAGCACCAGTGCGGGTGGCGGGGATGAGCAGTACTTC. Translating it yields CASSTSAGGGDEQYF. The chain combines TRBV7-3 with TRBJ2-7; TRBD2 might be the D (6 bases). Germline V CDR1 and CDR2: SGHTA, FQGTGA. The CDR3 loop spans 15 amino acids. V was clipped by 5 bases and J by 7 bases, with 21 bases between them.

The chain uses TRBV20-1 and TRBJ1-2; possibly TRBD1 for D (5 bases). CDR1 is DFQATT, CDR2 SNEGSKA, per germline (reference sequence). The CDR3 sequence is 16 residues long. The V and J ends lost 8 bases and 4 bases respectively, with 26 bases between them. This CDR3 reads CSSQAPRGRGFYGYTF. CDR3 nucleotide sequence: TGCAGTTCCCAGGCCCCCCGGGGGAGAGGGTTCTATGGCTACACCTTC.

This chain uses TRBV12-3 or TRBV12-4 with TRBJ2-5, with TRBD1 as a possible D gene (5 bases). This CDR3 spans 11 amino acids. Between the trimmed V and J ends, which lost 8 bases and 5 bases, there was a span of 9 bases. CDR3 residues: CASRHRETQYF. CDR3 sequence (DNA): TGTGCCAGCCGCCACAGGGAGACCCAGTACTTC.

This clonotype has only a few counts. This chain uses TRBV20-1 with TRBJ2-7; tentative D call: TRBD1 (6 bases). The CDR3 has 13 residues. V was trimmed by 6 bases and J by 5 bases, leaving 17 bases between them. Looked up from germline, CDR1 is DFQATT and CDR2 is SNEGSKA (reference sequence). CDR3 nucleotide sequence: TGCAGTGCCCCGCCAGGCAGGGGTCACGAGCAGTACTTC. Protein: CSAPPGRGHEQYF.

Comments on this clonotype: Relative to the germline gene, one junction end is altered; a read error may explain this. The chain employs TRBV3-1 and TRBJ2-1; the D gene is possibly TRBD2 (6 bases). The CDR3 contains 15 residues. From germline, CDR1 is LGHDT and CDR2 YNNKEL (reference sequence). The CDR3 is CANSPRGLEGNEQFF. In DNA form, the CDR3 reads TGTGCCAACAGCCCCCGGGGGTTGGAGGGCAATGAGCAGTTCTTC.

The chain joins TRBV6-1 to TRBJ2-5, with D possibly matching TRBD2 (5 bases). V was trimmed by 1 base and J by 11 bases, leaving 17 bases between them. The CDR3 totals 14 residues. Per germline, CDR1 MNHNS and CDR2 SASEGT. The CDR3 sequence: CASSEERERELQYF. In DNA form, the CDR3 reads TGTGCCAGCAGTGAAGAAAGGGAGAGGGAACTGCAGTACTTC.